The 22 T cell receptor beta chains reported below all come from one sample, sequenced in a study of cytomegalovirus exposure and HLA in healthy donors. The PCR made use of 60 Vbeta and 13 Jbeta primers. Profiled with immunoSEQ multiplex PCR; TCRdb holds only in-frame clones, not every one. The data show 160,000 or so clones, with 79% seen just once and roughly 0.64% held by the top ten. Sequencing used PBMCs. Source of these receptors: a woman aged 40-49 years in good health and CMV-seronegative.

This clone was seen once. The chain combines TRBV5-1 with TRBJ2-2; 7 bases line up with TRBD2. With V trimmed by 4 bases and J by 1 base, 4 bases remained unmatched. Germline-derived CDR1 and CDR2 are SGHRS and YFSETQ. The CDR3 runs to 15 residues. CDR3 amino acids: CASSPSGMNTGELFF. The CDR3 DNA reads as TGCGCCAGCAGCCCCAGCGGGATGAACACCGGGGAGCTGTTTTTT.

The J gene is TRBJ2-1, the V gene TRBV27, with D tentatively TRBD2 (5 bases). CDR1 MNHEY and CDR2 SMNVEV come from the germline V gene (reference sequence). V lost 3 bases to trimming and J lost 7 bases, with 16 bases between them. The CDR3 contains 15 residues. The CDR3 DNA follows: TGTGCCAGCAGTTTTCCGGACCGGGAAGGGAATGAGCAGTTCTTC. Encoded protein: CASSFPDREGNEQFF.

This clone was observed once. The V and J genes are TRBV27 and TRBJ2-3; tentative D call: TRBD2 (6 bases). Germline assignment: CDR1 MNHEY and CDR2 SMNVEV (reference sequence). V was trimmed by 3 bases and J by 2 bases, leaving 9 bases between them. The CDR3 runs 14 residues. In DNA, the CDR3 is TGTGCCAGCAGTTTCACTAGCAACACAGATACGCAGTATTTT. Its protein product is CASSFTSNTDTQYF.

Comments on this clone: The junction departs from germline at one end; a sequencing error may be responsible. The CDR3 DNA is TGTGCTAGCAGCGAACGACAGGGCTACGAGCAGTACTTC. Protein: CASSERQGYEQYF. The chain couples TRBV7-7 to TRBJ2-7; TRBD1 matches 7 bases. This CDR3 has 13 amino acids. Looked up from germline, CDR1 is SSHAT and CDR2 is FNYEAQ (reference sequence).

This sequence joins TRBV19 and TRBJ2-1; D gene ambiguous. The V end was cut by 3 bases, the J end by 10 bases, with 7 bases between. The CDR3 length is 11 residues. Looked up from germline, CDR1 is LNHDA and CDR2 is SQIVND (reference sequence). The CDR3 nucleotides read TGTGCCAGTAGTATGTTGTCGGAGCAGTTCTTC. Protein: CASSMLSEQFF.

As to this clone: At one boundary the junction diverges from the germline segment, which might be a read error. This rearrangement joins TRBV7-7 to TRBJ2-3; D call uncertain. Germline-derived CDR1 and CDR2 are SSHAT and FNYEAQ (reference sequence). This CDR3 has 16 residues. The CDR3, as DNA: TGTGCTAGCAGCCCGTTTATAGGCGGAAGCACAGATACGCAGTATTTT. Protein sequence: CASSPFIGGSTDTQYF.

V is TRBV4-1 and J is TRBJ1-6; 7 bases fit TRBD1. Germline trimming cut 0 bases from V and 5 bases from J; bases unmatched to any gene: 4. The CDR3 is 16 amino acids. Germline V gene sequence: CDR1 MGHRA, CDR2 YSYEKL. CDR3 sequence reads: CASSQETGANNSPLHF. In nucleotides, the CDR3 is TGCGCCAGCAGCCAAGAAACAGGGGCCAATAATTCACCCCTCCACTTT.

This chain uses TRBV29-1 with TRBJ1-1, with a tentative D call TRBD1 (5 bases). Germline V gene sequence: CDR1 SQVTM, CDR2 ANQGSEA. This CDR3 has 10 residues. Trimming took 6 bases from V and 7 from J, leaving 9 bases between them. The CDR3 DNA reads TGCAGCGTACCCCAGGGTGAAGCTTTCTTT. Protein: CSVPQGEAFF.

V usage is TRBV5-1 and J usage is TRBJ2-5; unclear D gene. The CDR3 is 13 residues long. The V gene lost 0 bases and the J gene lost 3 bases, with 6 bases spanning the gap. Germline CDR1 and CDR2: SGHRS and YFSETQ. In DNA form, the CDR3 reads TGCGCCAGCAGCTTGGTAGCAGAAGAGACCCAGTACTTC. This encodes CASSLVAEETQYF.

This clone was recorded a few times. The chain recombines TRBV9 with TRBJ1-6; TRBD1 matches 7 bases. This CDR3 is 15 amino acids long. Unmatched junction bases numbered 11, after V lost 4 bases and J lost 10 bases. Per the germline V gene, CDR1 is SGDLS and CDR2 is YYNGEE. The CDR3 here is CASSPLQGLISPLHF. The CDR3 DNA reads as TGTGCCAGCAGCCCCCTACAGGGGCTTATCTCACCCCTCCACTTT.

This chain joins TRBV6-6 and TRBJ1-4; D is undetermined. Trimming removed 4 bases at V and 5 bases at J, with 11 bases between. CDR1 and CDR2 (germline): MNHNY, SVGAGI (reference sequence). The CDR3 has 14 amino acids. CDR3 bases: TGTGCCAGCAGTTTTGGGGAGTGGAATGAAAAACTGTTTTTT. Protein product: CASSFGEWNEKLFF.

The chain is built from TRBV25-1 and TRBJ1-1; D possibly corresponds to TRBD1 (5 bases). CDR3 length: 13 residues. V lost 6 bases to trimming and J lost 1 base, with 9 bases between them. Germline lookup yields CDR1 MGHDK and CDR2 SYGVNS. The CDR3 DNA follows: TGTGCCAGCAGGAAACAGGAGAACACTGAAGCTTTCTTT. Its translation: CASRKQENTEAFF.

The rearrangement uses TRBV15 and TRBJ2-7; no definite D call. Trimming pared 1 base from V and 2 bases from J, leaving 6 bases between. This CDR3 region has 13 residues. Germline V lookup: CDR1 LNHNV, CDR2 YYDKDF (reference sequence). This CDR3 reads CATSRGGTYEQYF. CDR3 sequence (DNA): TGTGCCACCAGCAGAGGAGGCACCTACGAGCAGTACTTC.

This chain links TRBV4-2 with TRBJ2-7, with 8 bases matching TRBD2. The CDR3 contains 16 residues. The V gene's germline CDR1 is LGHNA and CDR2 YNFKEQ. Trimming removed 0 bases from V and 5 bases from J; junction bases left unmatched: 9. The CDR3 DNA follows: TGTGCCAGCAGCCAAGAACCCGGGGTAGCGGGAAACGAGCAGTACTTC. It specifies CASSQEPGVAGNEQYF.

V usage is TRBV5-1 and J usage is TRBJ2-2; 15 nucleotides match TRBD2. Trimming at V came to 4 bases and at J to 2 bases, leaving 15 bases not matched to a gene. The germline CDR1 and CDR2 sequences are SGHRS and YFSETQ. The CDR3 is 21 amino acids. CDR3 loop: CASSLGLAGGHNEFNTGELFF. CDR3 sequence (DNA): TGCGCCAGCAGCCTAGGACTAGCGGGGGGGCACAATGAATTTAACACCGGGGAGCTGTTTTTT.

This rearrangement joins TRBV10-3 to TRBJ1-2; D may be TRBD1 (5 bases). This CDR3 is 15 amino acids long. The V gene lost 3 bases and the J gene lost 6 bases, with 17 bases spanning the gap. CDR1 is ENHRY, CDR2 SYGVKD, per germline. DNA for the CDR3: TGTGCCATCAGTGAACACTGGGGGGTAATGGATGGCTACACCTTC. Amino acids: CAISEHWGVMDGYTF.

The V gene is TRBV28, the J gene TRBJ2-7, with 10 positions matching TRBD2. The V gene's germline CDR1 is MDHEN and CDR2 SYDVKM. V gave up 6 bases and J gave up 6 bases; unmatched junction bases: 8. This CDR3 region has 14 residues. The CDR3 region has the DNA TGTGCCAGCAGCCTAGCGGGAGCCCCCCGCGAGCAGTACTTC. Translating gives CASSLAGAPREQYF. Drawing the rest from reference TRBV28 and TRBJ2-7, the complete variable domain is DVKVTQSSRYLVKRTGEKVFLECVQDMDHENMFWYRQDPGLGLRLIYFSYDVKMKEKGDIPEGYSVSREKKERFSLILESASTNQTSMYLCASSLAGAPREQYFGPGTRLTVT.

The gene calls are TRBV11-2 and TRBJ1-3, with TRBD1 identical over 7 bases. The CDR3 consists of 13 residues. V lost 5 bases, J lost 2 bases, and 0 bases stayed unmatched. Germline CDR1 SGHAT, CDR2 FQNNGV. Here the CDR3 DNA reads TGTGCCAGCAGCCAGGGGGCTGGAAACACCATATATTTT. Protein: CASSQGAGNTIYF.

The genes are TRBV10-3 and TRBJ2-5, with D possibly being TRBD1 (5 bases). Germline CDR1 and CDR2: ENHRY and SYGVKD. V lost 3 bases to trimming and J lost 5 bases, with 13 bases between them. The CDR3 spans 14 residues. CDR3 sequence reads: CAISESGRRETQYF. The CDR3 bases are TGTGCCATCAGTGAATCAGGGCGCCGGGAGACCCAGTACTTC.

V is TRBV7-3 and J is TRBJ1-1; D may be TRBD1 (5 bases). CDR1 SGHTA and CDR2 FQGTGA come from the germline V gene. This CDR3 has 14 amino acids. Trimming removed 5 bases at V and 3 bases at J, with 13 bases between. CDR3 region: CASSPEVGDTEAFF. The CDR3 DNA is TGTGCCAGCAGCCCAGAGGTAGGGGACACTGAAGCTTTCTTT.

This sequence joins TRBV11-3 and TRBJ2-7; D might be TRBD1 (6 bases). Germline loops: CDR1 SGHNT, CDR2 YENEEA. Deletions cut 0 bases from V and 2 bases from J, with 8 bases between. The CDR3 totals 14 residues. CDR3 sequence: CASSLDRGTYEQYF. Here the CDR3 DNA reads TGTGCCAGCAGCTTAGACAGGGGAACCTACGAGCAGTACTTC.

The genes are TRBV19 and TRBJ1-5; D might be TRBD1 (5 bases). This CDR3 is built from 12 residues. Germline V lookup: CDR1 LNHDA, CDR2 SQIVND (reference sequence). The germline V and J ends were trimmed by 8 bases and 4 bases, with 9 bases remaining between them. The CDR3 DNA follows: TGTGCCAGTGGAGGGGCGAATCAGCCCCAGCATTTT. This encodes CASGGANQPQHF.